This T cell receptor (beta chain) stems from a study of blood T cell repertoires in COVID-19. In the study overall: The samples span acute and convalescent COVID-19 from the United States, Italy and Spain. T cells, B-cell-depleted T cells, or PBMCs supplied cDNA or gDNA.

Germline CDR1 MNHEY, CDR2 SMNVEV (reference sequence). The CDR3 consists of 14 residues. The V and J ends lost 7 bases and 5 bases respectively, with 17 bases between them. Authors' methods: By means of reference gene primer amplification, nucleated cell counts were estimated. Profiled with immunoSEQ multiplex PCR; TCRdb holds only in-frame clones, not every one. The V and J calls and clone size were taken over from that table, and D and trimming were inferred from the DNA. In the table there are about 45,000 clones, around nine tenths of which are singletons. This chain links TRBV27 with TRBJ2-5; tentatively, D is TRBD2 (6 bases). Sequencing used peripheral blood. The source of this sequence is a man in his 70s with active COVID-19. As DNA, the CDR3 is TGTGCCAGCAACACCCGGCTAGGAGGGGAGACCCAGTACTTC. Translation gives CASNTRLGGETQYF.